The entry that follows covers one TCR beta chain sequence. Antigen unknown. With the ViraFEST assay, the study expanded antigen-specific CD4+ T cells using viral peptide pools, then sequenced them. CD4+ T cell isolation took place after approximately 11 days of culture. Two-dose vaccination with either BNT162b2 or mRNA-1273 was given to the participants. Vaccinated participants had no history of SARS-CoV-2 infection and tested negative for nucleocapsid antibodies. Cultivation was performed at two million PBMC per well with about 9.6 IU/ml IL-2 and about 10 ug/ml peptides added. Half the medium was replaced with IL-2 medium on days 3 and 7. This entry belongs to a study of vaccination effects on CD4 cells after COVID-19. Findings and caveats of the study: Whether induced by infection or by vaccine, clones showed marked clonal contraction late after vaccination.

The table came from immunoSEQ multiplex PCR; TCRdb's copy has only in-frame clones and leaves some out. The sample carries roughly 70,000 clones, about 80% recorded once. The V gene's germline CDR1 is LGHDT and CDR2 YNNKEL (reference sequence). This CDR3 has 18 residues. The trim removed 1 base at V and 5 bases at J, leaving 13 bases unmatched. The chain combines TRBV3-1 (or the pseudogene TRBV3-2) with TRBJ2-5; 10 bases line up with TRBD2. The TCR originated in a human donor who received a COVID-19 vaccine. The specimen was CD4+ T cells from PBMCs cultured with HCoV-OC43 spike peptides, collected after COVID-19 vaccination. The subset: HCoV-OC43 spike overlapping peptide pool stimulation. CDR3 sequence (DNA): TGTGCCAGCAGCCAAGTTCTGTATAGCGGGGGGTCCCGGGAGACCCAGTACTTC. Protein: CASSQVLYSGGSRETQYF.